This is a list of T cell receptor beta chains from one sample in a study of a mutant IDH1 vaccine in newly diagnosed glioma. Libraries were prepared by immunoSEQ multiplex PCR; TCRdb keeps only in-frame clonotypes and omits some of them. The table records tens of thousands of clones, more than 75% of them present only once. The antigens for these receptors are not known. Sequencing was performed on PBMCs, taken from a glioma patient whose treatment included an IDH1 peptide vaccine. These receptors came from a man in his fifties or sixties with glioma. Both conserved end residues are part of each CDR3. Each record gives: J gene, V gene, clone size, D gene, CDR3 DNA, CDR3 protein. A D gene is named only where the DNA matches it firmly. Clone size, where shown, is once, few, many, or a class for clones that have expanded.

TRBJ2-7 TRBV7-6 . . TGTGCCAGCAGCTTAGCCAGGGGTTACGAGCAGTACTTC CASSLARGYEQYF
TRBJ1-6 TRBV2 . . TGTGCCAGCAGTGAAGCGGGGCTTCAGGTGTCACCCCTCCACTTT CASSEAGLQVSPLHF
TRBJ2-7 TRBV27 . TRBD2 TGTGCCAGCAGTTTATCTTTAGCGGGGGGTTACGAGCAGTACTTC CASSLSLAGGYEQYF
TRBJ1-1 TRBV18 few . TGTGCCAGCTCACCAGAAACATCGAACACTGAAGCTTTCTTT CASSPETSNTEAFF
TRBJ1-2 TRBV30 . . TGTGCCTGGGCCCTTTCCGGGGAGGGCTACACCTTC CAWALSGEGYTF
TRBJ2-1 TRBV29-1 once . TGCAGCGTCCGGACGCTGGGAGTAGGCAATGAGCAGTTCTTC CSVRTLGVGNEQFF
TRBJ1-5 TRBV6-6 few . TGTGCCAGCAGTTACTCGGTTACGGTTCAGCCCCAGCATTTT CASSYSVTVQPQHF
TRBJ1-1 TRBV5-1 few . TGCGCCAGCAGCTCCCGGGACAACACTGAAGCTTTCTTT CASSSRDNTEAFF
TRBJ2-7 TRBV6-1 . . TGTGCCAGCAGTGAAGGTAGCAACCCGGAGCAGTACTTC CASSEGSNPEQYF
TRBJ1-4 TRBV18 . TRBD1 TGTGCCAGCTCACTACGGGACAGGGGGCTACGTTTGGAACTGTTTTTT CASSLRDRGLRLELFF
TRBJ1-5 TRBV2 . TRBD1 TGTGCCAGCCGGGACAGGGGCAATCAGCCCCAGCATTTT CASRDRGNQPQHF
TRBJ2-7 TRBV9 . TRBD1 TGTGCCAGCAGCGCCGGGACAGGGGGGACCTACGAGCAGTACTTC CASSAGTGGTYEQYF
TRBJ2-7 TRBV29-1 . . TGCAGCGTTGAAGACGGTAACTACGAGCAGTACTTC CSVEDGNYEQYF
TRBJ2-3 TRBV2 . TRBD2 TGTGCCAGCACCACCGGGACTACCGATACGCAGTATTTT CASTTGTTDTQYF
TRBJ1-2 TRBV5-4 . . TGTGCCAGCAGTGGCGGAGGGGGTCAGAACTATGGCTACACCTTC CASSGGGGQNYGYTF
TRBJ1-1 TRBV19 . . TGTGCCAGTAGTATCTACGTGAACACTGAAGCTTTCTTT CASSIYVNTEAFF
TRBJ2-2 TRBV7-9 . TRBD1 TGTGCCAGCAGCTTAGCGCAAGGGGGCAACACCGGGGAGCTGTTTTTT CASSLAQGGNTGELFF
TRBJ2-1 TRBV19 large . TGTGCCAGTAGGGACCTTCAGGACAATGAGCAGTTCTTC CASRDLQDNEQFF
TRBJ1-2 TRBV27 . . TGTGCCAGCAGTTTACAGGGAGACTATGGCTACACCTTC CASSLQGDYGYTF
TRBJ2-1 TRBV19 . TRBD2 TGTGCCAGTAGTATAGAGCAAGGGAGGGCCTACAATGAGCAGTTCTTC CASSIEQGRAYNEQFF
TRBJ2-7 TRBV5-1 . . TGCGCCAGCAGCTTTGGTGACAACTCCTACGAGCAGTACTTC CASSFGDNSYEQYF
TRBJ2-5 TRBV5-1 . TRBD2 TGCGCCAGCAGCTTGGGACCTAGCGGGGGGAACCAAGAGACCCAGTACTTC CASSLGPSGGNQETQYF
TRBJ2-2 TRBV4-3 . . TGCGCCAGCAGCCCGGAGGCCTGGGGAACGAACACCGGGGAGCTGTTTTTT CASSPEAWGTNTGELFF
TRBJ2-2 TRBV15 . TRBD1 TGTGCCACCAGAGGGGACAGGGGAGGAACCGGGGAGCTGTTTTTT CATRGDRGGTGELFF
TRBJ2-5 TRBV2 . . TGTGCCAGCTCTGCACGACTAGAGCAAGAGACCCAGTACTTC CASSARLEQETQYF
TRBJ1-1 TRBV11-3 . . TGTGCCAGCAGCTCTTTGAAGACAACTCTGAACACTGAAGCTTTCTTT CASSSLKTTLNTEAFF
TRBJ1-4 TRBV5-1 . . TGCGCCAGCAGCGAAATGGGGGTGGCTAATGAAAAACTGTTTTTT CASSEMGVANEKLFF
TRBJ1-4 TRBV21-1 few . TGTGCCAGCAGCATTCATCGTAGGGTGTTCGTGGAAAAACTGTTTTTT CASSIHRRVFVEKLFF
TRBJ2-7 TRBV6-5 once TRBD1 TGTGCCAGCTCCCGACAGGGGAGTTCAGTCGGCGAGCAGTACTTC CASSRQGSSVGEQYF
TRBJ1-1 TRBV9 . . TGTGCCAGCAGCGTAGCTTTAAGGGAGCAAGCTTTCTTT CASSVALREQAFF
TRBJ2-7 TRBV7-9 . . TGTGCCAGCAGCTCACGCCCCTACGAGCAGTACTTC CASSSRPYEQYF
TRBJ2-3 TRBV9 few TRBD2 TGTGCCAGCAGCACGAGCGGGGGGCTGGATACGCAGTATTTT CASSTSGGLDTQYF
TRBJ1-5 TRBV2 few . TGTGCCAGCAGTGGCTTACGAGGGCCCCAGCATTTT CASSGLRGPQHF
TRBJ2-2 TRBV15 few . TGTGCCACCAGCAGACAGGGAGACACCGGGGAGCTGTTTTTT CATSRQGDTGELFF
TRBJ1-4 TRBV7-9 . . TGTGCCAGCAGCTTAGTACAGGAGGGTGAAAAACTGTTTTTT CASSLVQEGEKLFF
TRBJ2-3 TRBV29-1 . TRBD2 TGCAGCGTTGAGGGGGGACTAGGGACAGATACGCAGTATTTT CSVEGGLGTDTQYF
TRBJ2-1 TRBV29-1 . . TGCAGCGTTGGTGTCAGGGTCGAGGAGCAGTTCTTC CSVGVRVEEQFF
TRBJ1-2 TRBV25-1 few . TGTGCCAGCAGTGCAGCAGGAAACTATGGCTACACCTTC CASSAAGNYGYTF
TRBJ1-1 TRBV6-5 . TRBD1 TGTGCCAGCAGTTCGCGAGGTGACAGGGGCAACACTGAAGCTTTCTTT CASSSRGDRGNTEAFF
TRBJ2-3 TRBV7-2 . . TGTGCCAGCAGCTTCGCGGCAGATACGCAGTATTTT CASSFAADTQYF
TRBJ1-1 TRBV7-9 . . TGTGCCAGCATGAGGGCTGATTTCACTGAAGCTTTCTTT CASMRADFTEAFF
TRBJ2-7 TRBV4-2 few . TGTGCCAGCAGCCCAGGTGGTGGGCGCGGCGAGCAGTACTTC CASSPGGGRGEQYF
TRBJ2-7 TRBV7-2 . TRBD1 TGTGCCAGCAGCTCACCGACAGGGGGCAGGAACGAGCAGTACTTC CASSSPTGGRNEQYF
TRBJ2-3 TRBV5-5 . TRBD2 TGTGCCAGTACTCGGGGGGGAAGCACAGATACGCAGTATTTT CASTRGGSTDTQYF
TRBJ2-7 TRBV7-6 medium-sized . TGTGCCAGCAGCTTAGGCGGCACCACCTACGAGCAGTACTTC CASSLGGTTYEQYF
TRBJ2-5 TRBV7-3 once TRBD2 TGTGCCAGCAGCTTAGACCCTGCGGGGGGCGGTGAGACCCAGTACTTC CASSLDPAGGGETQYF
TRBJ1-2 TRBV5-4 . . TGTGCCAGCAGCTTGGGAGGGAGCTATGGCTACACCTTC CASSLGGSYGYTF
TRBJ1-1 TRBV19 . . TGTGCCAGTAGTGTAGGGCGTAACACTGAAGCTTTCTTT CASSVGRNTEAFF
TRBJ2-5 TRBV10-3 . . TGTGCCATCGGGGGATCACAAGAGACCCAGTACTTC CAIGGSQETQYF
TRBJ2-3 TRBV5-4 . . TGTGCCAGCAGCGCCGGAGGGGTGACAGATACGCAGTATTTT CASSAGGVTDTQYF
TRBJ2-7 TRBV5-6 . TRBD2 TGTGCCAGCAGCTTGAGGGGCACTAGCGGGAGTGCCGAGCAGTACTTC CASSLRGTSGSAEQYF
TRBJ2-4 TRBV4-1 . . TGCGCCAGCAGCCGCGGATTACGGGACCCCGGGATTCAGTACTTC CASSRGLRDPGIQYF
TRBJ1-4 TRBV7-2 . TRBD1 TGTGCCAGCAGAAGACAGGGAGGAAACGAAAAACTGTTTTTT CASRRQGGNEKLFF
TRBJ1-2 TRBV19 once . TGTGCCAGTGGGGACTTCGGTGGCTACACCTTC CASGDFGGYTF